The present T cell receptor beta chain was sequenced within a study of radiation and T cells in renal cell carcinoma (dated by TCRdb to the early 2020s). In the study overall: A total of 50 or so samples underwent TCR beta sequencing, made up of approximately 26 tumors and some 27 peripheral blood samples. The final blood draw was performed at 4 weeks after radiation, at the same time as nephrectomy. In the approximately 58 samples combined, about 4 million unique CDR3 nucleotide sequences were found, encoding approximately 2,900,000 unique CDR3 amino acid sequences.

General conclusions and limits of the study: Blood repertoire dynamics were not followed beyond 4 weeks after treatment. No pretreatment tumor biopsies were available, so the baseline intratumoral presence of clonotypes could not be determined. The single-armed trial design could not address effects of radiation dose or scheduling on the TCR repertoire. In blood, the top tumor clonotypes increased from baseline to 2 weeks after radiation and then shrank by 4 weeks, which suggests a temporary expansion of tumor-resident clones.

The junction carries 9 bases between V and J, which are trimmed by 4 bases and 0 bases respectively. Inclusive of the bounding cysteine and phenylalanine, the CDR3 is 15 residues long. Only the CDR3 part of the read is kept: 45 bases, read in frame from the first base. According to the germline V gene, CDR1 reads MNHNS and CDR2 reads SASEGT. In light of the paper, this sample's time point label describes: blood 4 weeks post-SBRT, at nephrectomy. Interpreted using the paper, the treatment or condition label stands for: 15 Gy SBRT to primary tumor, nephrectomy 4 weeks later. Samples were obtained from a clinical trial, in which 15 Gy stereotactic body radiation therapy was delivered to primary renal cell carcinomas and nephrectomy was performed 4 weeks later. To follow tumor-enriched clonotypes, peripheral blood was collected serially from radiation-treated patients at baseline and again at 2 weeks and 4 weeks after SBRT. All patients had renal cell carcinoma with clear cell pathology. Genomic DNA for TCR sequencing was prepared using the QIAamp DNA Blood Mini Kit (Qiagen). The analyses included only samples that passed all quality control checks.

TCR beta libraries were generated from genomic DNA with the immunoSEQ kit, following the manufacturer's recommendations. For library preparation, a first multiplex PCR was performed with proprietary primers, followed by a second PCR in which unique barcodes were added, and bead cleanups were performed after each round. A kit-provided positive control reaction and a negative control reaction were included in every sample batch. The final libraries were assessed on an Agilent 4200 TapeStation D1000 ScreenTape, pooled by volume, and quantified by qPCR. Sequencing was performed on an Illumina NextSeq500 with a MidOutput 150-cycle cartridge, and 156 Read1 and 15 Index1 cycles were run with kit custom primers. The pooled library was loaded at 0.95 to 1 pM, with a roughly 19% PhiX control spiked in. The paper's data handling went like this. The vendor-processed data were analyzed in R, and a clonotype was defined as all T cells that share the same CDR3 nucleotide sequence. For clone abundance analyses, frequencies were normalized to the 10,000 most abundant clones per sample. Before analysis, public T cell clones were removed, and these numbered fewer than five per sample on average. Tumor-enriched and baseline blood-enriched clonotypes were defined by at least a 32-fold difference in abundance between compartments. Clonotypes expanded or contracted between blood time points were identified with a beta-binomial differential abundance model. Tumor-blood repertoire similarity was measured with the Baroni-Urbani and Buser coefficient, and group comparisons used two-tailed Wilcoxon tests in R. TCRdb provides this immuneACCESS table in a form limited to in-frame rearrangements. Some clones are lacking; in checked studies, under half of them reflect an unresolved V gene, and why the rest are absent is not known. V and J calls and clone size are those listed in that table; D and trimming were worked out from the DNA. Counted in this sample were about 78,000 clones; nearly 90% of them appeared once. The ten top clones hold 5% to 7.5% of the sample.

To note about this clone: There is no known antigen for this receptor. The input lacks base qualities; no much larger clone sits a single base away.

The material sequenced was blood, taken from a patient whose treatment included radiotherapy and nephrectomy. Recombination linked TRBV6-1 to TRBJ2-2, with the D gene not clear enough to name. The TCR sequence derives from a woman between 65 and 79 years old with renal cell carcinoma. In nucleotide form, the sequence is TGTGCCAGCAGTGTGGCGTTCGCGAACACCGGGGAGCTGTTTTTT. Its protein reads: CASSVAFANTGELFF.